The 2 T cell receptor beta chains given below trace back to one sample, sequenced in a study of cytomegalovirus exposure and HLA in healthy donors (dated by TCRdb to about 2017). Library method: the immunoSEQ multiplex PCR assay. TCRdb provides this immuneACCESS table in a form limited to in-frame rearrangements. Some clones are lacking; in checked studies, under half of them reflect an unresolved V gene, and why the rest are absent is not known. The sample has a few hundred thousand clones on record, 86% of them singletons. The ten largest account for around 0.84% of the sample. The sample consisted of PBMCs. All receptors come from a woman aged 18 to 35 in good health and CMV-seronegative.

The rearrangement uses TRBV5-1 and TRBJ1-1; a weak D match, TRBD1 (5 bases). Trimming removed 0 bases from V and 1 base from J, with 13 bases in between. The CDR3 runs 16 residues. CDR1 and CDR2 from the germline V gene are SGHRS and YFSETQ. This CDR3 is CASSLEPGSSNTEAFF. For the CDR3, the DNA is TGCGCCAGCAGCTTGGAACCAGGGTCATCGAACACTGAAGCTTTCTTT.

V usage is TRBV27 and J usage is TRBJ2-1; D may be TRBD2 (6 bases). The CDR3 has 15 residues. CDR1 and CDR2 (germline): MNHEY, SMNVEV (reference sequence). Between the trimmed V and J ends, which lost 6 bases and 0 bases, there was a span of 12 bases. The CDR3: CASSRRGDSYNEQFF. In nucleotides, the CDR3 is TGTGCCAGCAGCAGGAGGGGAGACTCCTACAATGAGCAGTTCTTC.